The 2 T cell receptor beta chains reported below all come from one sample, sequenced in a study of blood T cell repertoires in COVID-19. Produced via immunoSEQ multiplex PCR; TCRdb's table is partial and in-frame only. Found here are fewer than 700,000 clones, less than 90% of them singletons; the top ten hold roughly 8%. Sequences were obtained from peripheral blood. The receptor set was obtained from a woman aged 45-59 years with COVID-19, enrolled during active disease.

This chain connects TRBV6-5 to TRBJ2-5; TRBD2 agrees at 9 bases. Per germline, CDR1 MNHEY and CDR2 SVGAGI. The junction had 6 bases not matched to a gene; V was cut back by 6 bases and J by 4 bases. The CDR3 has 14 amino acids. The CDR3: CASSPGLAIETQYF. DNA of the CDR3: TGTGCCAGCAGCCCGGGACTAGCCATAGAGACCCAGTACTTC.

The rearrangement uses TRBV5-1 and TRBJ1-6; D is possibly TRBD1 (5 bases). The CDR3 is 15 amino acids. The V and J ends lost 0 bases and 7 bases respectively, with 11 bases between them. Germline V lookup: CDR1 SGHRS, CDR2 YFSETQ. This chain's CDR3 is CASSLEGFGNSPLHF. The CDR3 coding sequence is TGCGCCAGCAGCTTGGAGGGGTTTGGGAATTCACCCCTCCACTTT.